Sequencing of this T cell receptor (beta chain) was carried out in a study of blood T cell repertoires in COVID-19. Across the whole study: Samples taken during acute and convalescent COVID-19 were collected in the United States, Italy and Spain. Sources were T cells, B-cell-depleted T cells, or PBMCs; the material itself was cDNA or gDNA.

CDR1 is SGHRS and CDR2 is YFSETQ in the germline V gene. The CDR3 covers 15 residues. V dropped 0 bases and J dropped 8 bases, with 17 bases sitting between them. Under the authors' procedure: How many nucleated cells were present was estimated from reference gene primer amplification. The assay was immunoSEQ multiplex PCR, and TCRdb's table has in-frame clones only and misses some. That table gives V, J and clone size, and the DNA gave D and trimming. The table shows 100,000 to 150,000 clones, with under 90% occurring only once. Source material: peripheral blood. The chain carries TRBV5-1 and TRBJ1-2; D is undetermined. The origin of this receptor is a woman in her seventies with acute or convalescent COVID-19. CDR3 DNA: TGCGCCAGCAGCTTGGGGATTTGGGGAGAAAGCGGCTACACCTTC. It yields the protein CASSLGIWGESGYTF.